This T cell receptor (beta chain) comes out of a study of response to subunit inactivated influenza vaccine. This clonotype was counted a few times. The antigen is undetermined. The trim removed 3 bases at V and 6 bases at J, leaving 5 bases unmatched. The CDR3 has 15 residues. Germline V gene sequence: CDR1 SGHTA, CDR2 FQGNSA. Study-wide points: The authors suggested that few new T cells are recruited per seasonal influenza vaccination.

Using its own MiXCR run on the RT-PCR reads, TCRdb lists one record per CDR3 protein. The table includes around 580,000 distinct CDR3 sequences, 11% to 15% detected once. The sample in question was PBMCs from blood, obtained 11 to 12 days after vaccination. This sequence was found in a man in his fifties or sixties who received an inactivated influenza vaccine. The chain is built from TRBV7-2 and TRBJ1-5, with TRBD1 matching over 10 bases. The CDR3 DNA sequence: TGTGCCAGCAGCTTGGACAGGGGGATACCTCAGCCCCAGCATTTT. It translates to CASSLDRGIPQPQHF. The full variable domain, rest sourced from reference TRBV7-2 and TRBJ1-5, is GAGVSQSPSNKVTEKGKDVELRCDPISGHTALYWYRQSLGQGLEFLIYFQGNSAPDKSGLPSDRFSAERTGGSVSTLTIQRTQQEDSAVYLCASSLDRGIPQPQHFGDGTRLSIL.